The present TCR beta chain was sequenced within a study of blood T cell repertoires in COVID-19. Study overall: COVID-19 samples collected from the United States, Italy and Spain covered acute and convalescent phases. The cDNA or gDNA used as material had been derived from T cells, B-cell-depleted T cells, or PBMCs.

As processed by the authors: Amplification with reference gene primers provided the estimates of nucleated cell counts. The data were produced by immunoSEQ multiplex PCR, yet TCRdb's version contains in-frame clones alone and is incomplete. The V and J calls and clone size come from that table; D and trimming were worked out from the DNA. In the table there are fewer than 200,000 clones, approximately 74% of which are singletons. Trimming took 5 bases from V and 2 from J, leaving 3 bases between them. CDR3 length: 12 amino acids. CDR1 is KGHSH, CDR2 LQKENI, per germline. This sequence originates from a woman aged 80 or over with acute or convalescent COVID-19. V is TRBV18 and J is TRBJ2-2; D is uncertain. Sequencing was carried out using peripheral blood. In DNA, the CDR3 is TGTGCCAGCTCAACAAACACCGGGGAGCTGTTTTTT. It is translated as CASSTNTGELFF.